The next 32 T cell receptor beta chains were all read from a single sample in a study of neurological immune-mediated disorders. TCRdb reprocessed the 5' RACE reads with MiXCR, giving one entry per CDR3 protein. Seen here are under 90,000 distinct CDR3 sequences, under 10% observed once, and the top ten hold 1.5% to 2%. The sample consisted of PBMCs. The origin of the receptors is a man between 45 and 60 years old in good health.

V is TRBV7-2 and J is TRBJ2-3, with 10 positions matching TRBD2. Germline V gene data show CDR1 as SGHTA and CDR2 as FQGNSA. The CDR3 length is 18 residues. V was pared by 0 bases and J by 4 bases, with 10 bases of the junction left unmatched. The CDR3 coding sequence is TGTGCCAGCAGCTTAGCCCAGCGGGGGGGGAGTCAGTCAGATACGCAGTATTTT. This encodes CASSLAQRGGSQSDTQYF.

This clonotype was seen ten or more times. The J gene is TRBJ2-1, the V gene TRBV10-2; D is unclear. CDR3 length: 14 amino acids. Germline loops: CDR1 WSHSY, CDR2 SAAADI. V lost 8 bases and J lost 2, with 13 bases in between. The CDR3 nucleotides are TGCGCCAGCTCCAACTCCCTTACCTACAATGAGCAGTTCTTC. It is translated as CASSNSLTYNEQFF.

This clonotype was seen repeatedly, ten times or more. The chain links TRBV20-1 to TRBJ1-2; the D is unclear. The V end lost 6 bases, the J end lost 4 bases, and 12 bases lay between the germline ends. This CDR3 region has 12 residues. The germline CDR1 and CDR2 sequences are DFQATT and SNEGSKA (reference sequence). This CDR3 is CSASQELYGYTF. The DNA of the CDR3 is TGCAGTGCCAGTCAAGAGCTCTATGGCTACACCTTC.

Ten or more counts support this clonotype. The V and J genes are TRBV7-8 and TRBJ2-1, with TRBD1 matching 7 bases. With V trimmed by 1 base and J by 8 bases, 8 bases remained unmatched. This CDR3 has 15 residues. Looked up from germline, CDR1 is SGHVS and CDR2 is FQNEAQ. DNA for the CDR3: TGTGCCAGCAGCTTAGGCGGAGGAACAGGGGATGAGCAGTTCTTC. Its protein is CASSLGGGTGDEQFF.

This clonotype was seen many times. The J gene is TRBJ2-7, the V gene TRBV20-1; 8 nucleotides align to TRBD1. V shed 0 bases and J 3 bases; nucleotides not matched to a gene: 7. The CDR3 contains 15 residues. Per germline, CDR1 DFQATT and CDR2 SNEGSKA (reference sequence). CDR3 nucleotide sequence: TGCAGTGCTAGAGACCCGGGGACAGGCCTCTACGAGCAGTACTTC. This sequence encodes CSARDPGTGLYEQYF.

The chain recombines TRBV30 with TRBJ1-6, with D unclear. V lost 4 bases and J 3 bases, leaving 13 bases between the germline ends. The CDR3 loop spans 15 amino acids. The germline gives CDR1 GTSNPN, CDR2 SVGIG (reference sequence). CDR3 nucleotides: TGTGCCTGGAAGCGGATGGCACTCTATAATTCACCCCTCCACTTT. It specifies CAWKRMALYNSPLHF.

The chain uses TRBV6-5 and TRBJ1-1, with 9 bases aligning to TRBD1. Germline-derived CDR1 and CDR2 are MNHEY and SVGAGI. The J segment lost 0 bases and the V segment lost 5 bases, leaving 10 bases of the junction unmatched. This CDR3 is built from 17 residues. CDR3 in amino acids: CASSQGQGLFVNTEAFF. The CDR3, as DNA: TGTGCCAGCAGTCAGGGACAGGGACTTTTTGTGAACACTGAAGCTTTCTTT.

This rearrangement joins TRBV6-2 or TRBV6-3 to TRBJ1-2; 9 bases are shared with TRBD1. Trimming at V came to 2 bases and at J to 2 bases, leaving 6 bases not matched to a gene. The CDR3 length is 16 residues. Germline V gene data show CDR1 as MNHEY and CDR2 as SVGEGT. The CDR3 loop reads CASSYRDRASNYGYTF. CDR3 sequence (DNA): TGTGCCAGCAGTTACCGGGACAGGGCATCGAACTATGGCTACACCTTC.

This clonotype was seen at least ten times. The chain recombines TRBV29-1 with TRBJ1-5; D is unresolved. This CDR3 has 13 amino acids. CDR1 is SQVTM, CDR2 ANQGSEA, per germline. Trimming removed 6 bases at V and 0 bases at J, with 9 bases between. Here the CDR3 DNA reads TGCAGCGTACAGCTTTCTAGCAATCAGCCCCAGCATTTT. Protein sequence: CSVQLSSNQPQHF.

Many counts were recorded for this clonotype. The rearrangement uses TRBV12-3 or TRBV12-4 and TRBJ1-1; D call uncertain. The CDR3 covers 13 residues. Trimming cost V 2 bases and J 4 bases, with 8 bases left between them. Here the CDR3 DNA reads TGTGCCAGCAGTTTACGTGGTCTCACTGAAGCTTTCTTT. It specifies CASSLRGLTEAFF.

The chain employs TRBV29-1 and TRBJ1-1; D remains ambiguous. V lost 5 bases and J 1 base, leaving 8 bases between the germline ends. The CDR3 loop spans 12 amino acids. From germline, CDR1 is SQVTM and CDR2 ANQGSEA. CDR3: CSVIGANTEAFF. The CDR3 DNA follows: TGCAGCGTTATAGGAGCGAACACTGAAGCTTTCTTT.

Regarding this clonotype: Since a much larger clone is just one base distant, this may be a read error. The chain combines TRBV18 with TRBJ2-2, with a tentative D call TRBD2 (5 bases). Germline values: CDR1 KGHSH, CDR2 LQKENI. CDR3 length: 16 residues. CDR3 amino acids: CASSPQGGRNTGEPFF. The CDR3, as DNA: TGTGCCAGCTCACCACAGGGCGGCAGAAACACCGGGGAGCCGTTTTTT.

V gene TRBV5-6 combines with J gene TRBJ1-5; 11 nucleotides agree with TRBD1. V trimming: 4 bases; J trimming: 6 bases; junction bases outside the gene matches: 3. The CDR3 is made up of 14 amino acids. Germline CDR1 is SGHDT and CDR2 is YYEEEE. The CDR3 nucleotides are TGTGCCAGCAGCCGGACAGGGGGCGTTCAGCCCCAGCATTTT. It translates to CASSRTGGVQPQHF.

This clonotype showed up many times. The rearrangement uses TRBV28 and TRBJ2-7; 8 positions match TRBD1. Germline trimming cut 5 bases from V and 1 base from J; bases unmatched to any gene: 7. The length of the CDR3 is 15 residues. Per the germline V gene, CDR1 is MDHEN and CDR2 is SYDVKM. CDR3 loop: CASSRPGTGSYEQYF. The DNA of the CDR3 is TGTGCCAGCAGTCGCCCCGGGACAGGTTCCTACGAGCAGTACTTC.

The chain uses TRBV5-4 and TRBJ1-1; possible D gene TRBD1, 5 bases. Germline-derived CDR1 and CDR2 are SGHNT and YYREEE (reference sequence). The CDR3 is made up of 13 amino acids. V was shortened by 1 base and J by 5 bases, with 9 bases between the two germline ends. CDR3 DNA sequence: TGTGCCAGCAGCTTGAACCGACAGACTGAAGCTTTCTTT. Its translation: CASSLNRQTEAFF. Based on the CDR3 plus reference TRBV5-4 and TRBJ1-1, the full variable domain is ETGVTQSPTHLIKTRGQQVTLRCSSQSGHNTVSWYQQALGQGPQFIFQYYREEENGRGNFPPRFSGLQFPNYSSELNVNALELDDSALYLCASSLNRQTEAFFGQGTRLTVV.

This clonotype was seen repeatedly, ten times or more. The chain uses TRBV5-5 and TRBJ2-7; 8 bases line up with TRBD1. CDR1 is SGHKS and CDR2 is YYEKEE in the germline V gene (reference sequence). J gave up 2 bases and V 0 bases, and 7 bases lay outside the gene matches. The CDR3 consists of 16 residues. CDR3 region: CASSLAATGGPYEQYF. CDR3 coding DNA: TGTGCCAGCAGCTTGGCGGCTACAGGGGGTCCCTACGAGCAGTACTTC.

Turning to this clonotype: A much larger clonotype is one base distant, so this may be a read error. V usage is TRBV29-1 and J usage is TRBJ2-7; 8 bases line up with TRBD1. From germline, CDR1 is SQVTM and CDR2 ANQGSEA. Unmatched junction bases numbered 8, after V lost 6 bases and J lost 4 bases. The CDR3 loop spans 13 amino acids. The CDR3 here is CSVAGGNWYEQYF. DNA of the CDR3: TGCAGCGTAGCAGGGGGCAATTGGTACGAGCAGTACTTC.

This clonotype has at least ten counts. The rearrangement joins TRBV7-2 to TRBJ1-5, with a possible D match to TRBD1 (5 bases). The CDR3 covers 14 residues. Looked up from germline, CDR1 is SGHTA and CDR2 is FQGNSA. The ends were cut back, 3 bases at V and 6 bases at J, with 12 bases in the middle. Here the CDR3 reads CASSLGGVSQPQHF. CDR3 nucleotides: TGTGCCAGCAGCTTGGGGGGGGTGAGTCAGCCCCAGCATTTT.

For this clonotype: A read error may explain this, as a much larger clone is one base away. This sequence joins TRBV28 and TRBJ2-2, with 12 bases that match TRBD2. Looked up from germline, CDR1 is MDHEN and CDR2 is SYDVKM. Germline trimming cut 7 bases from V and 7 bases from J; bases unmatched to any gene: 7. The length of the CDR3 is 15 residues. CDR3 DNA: TGTGCCAGCACCACTAGCGGGAGGAGGTACGGGGAGCTGTTTTTT. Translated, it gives CASTTSGRRYGELFF.

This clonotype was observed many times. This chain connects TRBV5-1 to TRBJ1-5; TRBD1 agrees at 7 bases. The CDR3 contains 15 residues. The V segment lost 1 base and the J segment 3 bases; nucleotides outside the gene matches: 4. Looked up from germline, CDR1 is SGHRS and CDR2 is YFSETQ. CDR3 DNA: TGCGCCAGCAGCTTGTTAGGGGGCAACAATCAGCCCCAGCATTTT. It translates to CASSLLGGNNQPQHF.

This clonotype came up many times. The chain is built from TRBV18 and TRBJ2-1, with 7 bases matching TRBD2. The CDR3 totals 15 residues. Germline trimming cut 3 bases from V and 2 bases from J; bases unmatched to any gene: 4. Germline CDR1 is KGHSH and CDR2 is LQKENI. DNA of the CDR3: TGTGCCAGCTCACCCCCTAGCGGAGCCTACAATGAGCAGTTCTTC. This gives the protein CASSPPSGAYNEQFF. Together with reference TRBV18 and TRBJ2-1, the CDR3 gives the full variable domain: NAGVMQNPRHLVRRRGQEARLRCSPMKGHSHVYWYRQLPEEGLKFMVYLQKENIIDESGMPKERFSAEFPKEGPSILRIQQVVRGDSAAYFCASSPPSGAYNEQFFGPGTRLTVL.

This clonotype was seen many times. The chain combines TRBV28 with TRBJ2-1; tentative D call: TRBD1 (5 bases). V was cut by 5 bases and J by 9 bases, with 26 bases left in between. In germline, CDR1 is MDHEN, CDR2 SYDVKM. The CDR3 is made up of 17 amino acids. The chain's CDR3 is CASSINGWGRVDGEQFF. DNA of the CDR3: TGTGCCAGCAGTATCAACGGTTGGGGCAGGGTGGATGGTGAGCAGTTCTTC.

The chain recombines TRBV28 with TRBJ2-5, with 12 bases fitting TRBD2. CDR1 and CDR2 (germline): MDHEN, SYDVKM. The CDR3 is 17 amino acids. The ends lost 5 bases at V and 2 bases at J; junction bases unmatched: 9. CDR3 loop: CASSDLAGGHFQETQYF. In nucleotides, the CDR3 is TGTGCCAGCAGTGATCTAGCGGGGGGGCATTTTCAAGAGACCCAGTACTTC. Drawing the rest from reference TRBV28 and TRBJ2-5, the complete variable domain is DVKVTQSSRYLVKRTGEKVFLECVQDMDHENMFWYRQDPGLGLRLIYFSYDVKMKEKGDIPEGYSVSREKKERFSLILESASTNQTSMYLCASSDLAGGHFQETQYFGPGTRLLVL.

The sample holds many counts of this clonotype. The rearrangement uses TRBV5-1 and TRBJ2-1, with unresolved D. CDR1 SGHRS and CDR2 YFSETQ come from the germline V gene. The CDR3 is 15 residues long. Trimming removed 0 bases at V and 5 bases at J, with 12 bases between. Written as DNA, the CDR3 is TGCGCCAGCAGCTTGGGTCTTACTTCCCACAATGAGCAGTTCTTC. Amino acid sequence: CASSLGLTSHNEQFF. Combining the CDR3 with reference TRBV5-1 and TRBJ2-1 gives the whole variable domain KAGVTQTPRYLIKTRGQQVTLSCSPISGHRSVSWYQQTPGQGLQFLFEYFSETQRNKGNFPGRFSGRQFSNSRSEMNVSTLELGDSALYLCASSLGLTSHNEQFFGPGTRLTVL.

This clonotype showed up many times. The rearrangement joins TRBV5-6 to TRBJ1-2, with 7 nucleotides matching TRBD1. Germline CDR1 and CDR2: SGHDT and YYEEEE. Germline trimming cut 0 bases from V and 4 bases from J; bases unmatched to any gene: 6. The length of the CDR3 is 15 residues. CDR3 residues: CASSLVRDSVYGYTF. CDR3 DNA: TGTGCCAGCAGCTTGGTAAGGGACAGTGTCTATGGCTACACCTTC.

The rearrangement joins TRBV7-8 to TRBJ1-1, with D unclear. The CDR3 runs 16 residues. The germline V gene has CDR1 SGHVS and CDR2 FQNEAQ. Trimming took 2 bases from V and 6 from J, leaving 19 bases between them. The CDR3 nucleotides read TGTGCCAGCAGCTTACTAAGGGAGGCGCGAGTTTCTGAAGCTTTCTTT. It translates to CASSLLREARVSEAFF.

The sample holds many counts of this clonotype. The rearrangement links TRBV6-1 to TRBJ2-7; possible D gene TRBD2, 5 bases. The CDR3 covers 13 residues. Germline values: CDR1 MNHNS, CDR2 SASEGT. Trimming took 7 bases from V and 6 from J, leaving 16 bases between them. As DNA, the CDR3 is TGTGCCAGCATCCGGACTCCTATCAGCGAGCAGTACTTC. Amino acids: CASIRTPISEQYF.

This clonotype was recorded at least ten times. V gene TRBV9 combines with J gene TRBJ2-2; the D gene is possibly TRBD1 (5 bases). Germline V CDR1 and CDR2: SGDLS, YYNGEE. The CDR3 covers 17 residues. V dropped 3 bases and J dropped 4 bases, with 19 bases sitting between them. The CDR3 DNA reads TGTGCCAGCAGCGGGCAGTGGGGCCTCACTATCACCGGGGAGCTGTTTTTT. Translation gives CASSGQWGLTITGELFF.

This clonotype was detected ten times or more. This chain's CDR3 is CSANRDPMNTEAFF. In DNA form, the CDR3 reads TGCAGTGCAAACAGGGACCCCATGAACACTGAAGCTTTCTTT. V is TRBV20-1 and J is TRBJ1-1; D might be TRBD1 (6 bases). Germline V gene data show CDR1 as DFQATT and CDR2 as SNEGSKA (reference sequence). The CDR3 spans 14 residues. Between the trimmed V and J ends, which lost 6 bases and 0 bases, there was a span of 14 bases.

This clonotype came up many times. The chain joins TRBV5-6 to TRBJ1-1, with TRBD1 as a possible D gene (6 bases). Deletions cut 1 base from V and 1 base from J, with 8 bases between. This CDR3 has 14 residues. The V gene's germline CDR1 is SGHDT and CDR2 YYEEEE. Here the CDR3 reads CASSLLRGNTEAFF. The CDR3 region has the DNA TGTGCCAGCAGCTTGCTCAGGGGGAACACTGAAGCTTTCTTT.

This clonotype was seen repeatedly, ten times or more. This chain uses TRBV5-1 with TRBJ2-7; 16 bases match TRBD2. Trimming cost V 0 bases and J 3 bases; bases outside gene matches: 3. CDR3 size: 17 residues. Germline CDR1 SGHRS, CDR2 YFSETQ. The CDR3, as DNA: TGCGCCAGCAGCTTGGCCGGGACTAGCGGGAGGGGCTACGAGCAGTACTTC. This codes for CASSLAGTSGRGYEQYF.

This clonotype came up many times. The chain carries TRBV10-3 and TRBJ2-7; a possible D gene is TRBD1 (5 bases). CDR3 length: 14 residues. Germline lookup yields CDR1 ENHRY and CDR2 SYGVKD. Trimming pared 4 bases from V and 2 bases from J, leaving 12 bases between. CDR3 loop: CAISVGDSPYEQYF. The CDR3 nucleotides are TGTGCCATCAGTGTAGGGGATTCCCCCTACGAGCAGTACTTC.